This TCR beta chain was profiled in a study of T-cell reconstitution after alpha-beta-depleted transplantation in children. The authors prepared the TCRbeta library with unique molecular identifiers. TCRdb processed the PCR reads anew with MiXCR; each CDR3 protein has one entry. The data contain around 180,000 distinct CDR3 sequences, 11% of them singletons. The table lists this clonotype with many counts. Sequences were derived from PBMCs, sampled before TCRalphabeta/CD19-depleted stem cell transplant. The receptor was derived from a boy between 2 and 10 years old with acute myeloid leukemia, due to receive a stem cell transplant.

The CDR3, as DNA: TGTGCCAGCAGCGTCGGACAGGGACTATACGAGCAGTACGTC. Residues: CASSVGQGLYEQYV. The chain has TRBV7-8 and TRBJ2-7, with a tentative D call TRBD1 (8 bases). V dropped 5 bases and J dropped 4 bases, with 15 bases sitting between them. There are 14 residues in the CDR3. Looked up from germline, CDR1 is SGHVS and CDR2 is FQNEAQ.